This T cell receptor beta chain was observed in a study of OX40 agonist ivuxolimab in advanced cancers. Study context: An agonistic human IgG2 monoclonal antibody against OX40 (CD134) was given. Enrollees could have had prior anti-PD-1, anti-PD-L1 or anti-CTLA-4 therapy, which 40% to 45% had received.

Broader study findings: At 0.1 to 3.0 mg/kg, clonal expansion of CD4+ and CD8+ blood T cells had occurred by week 6.

The repertoire was sequenced with immunoSEQ multiplex PCR; TCRdb's copy has only in-frame clones and lacks some. The repertoire includes tens of thousands of clones, 91% of them detected once, and 14% to 15% sits in the top ten. About this clone itself: Its specificity is unknown.

The sample was CD4+ or CD8+ T cells sorted from blood, taken in a trial of the OX40 agonist ivuxolimab. This clonotype was sampled from an adult with an advanced solid tumor such as melanoma, head and neck, liver or kidney cancer.

The CDR3 reads CASSFEGLGETQYF. The CDR3 DNA reads TGTGCCAGCAGTTTTGAAGGGCTGGGGGAGACCCAGTACTTC. The rearrangement joins TRBV28 to TRBJ2-5, with no clear D. The CDR3 covers 14 residues. CDR1 and CDR2 from the germline V gene are MDHEN and SYDVKM. V was shortened by 3 bases and J by 5 bases, with 13 bases between the two germline ends.